This TCR beta chain was sequenced for a study of blood T cell repertoires in COVID-19. On the study more broadly: Italy, Spain and the United States were the sources of the convalescent and acute COVID-19 samples. Sources were T cells, B-cell-depleted T cells, or PBMCs; the material itself was cDNA or gDNA.

V dropped 4 bases and J dropped 1; count of bases not matched to a gene: 2. Germline CDR1 reads LGHDT; CDR2 reads YNNKEL (reference sequence). The CDR3 extends over 14 amino acids. Sequencing used immunoSEQ multiplex PCR; TCRdb keeps in-frame clones, though not all of them. The table includes more than 65,000 clones, roughly four fifths detected once. Input material: peripheral blood. The chain uses TRBV3-1 (or the pseudogene TRBV3-2) and TRBJ2-7, with 9 bases aligning to TRBD1. The source is a man between 25 and 39 years old with COVID-19, enrolled during active disease. Here the CDR3 reads CASSRQGDSYEQYF. DNA for the CDR3: TGTGCCAGCAGCCGACAGGGGGATTCCTACGAGCAGTACTTC.